The 17 T cell receptor beta chains below come from one sample, sequenced in a study of OX40 agonist ivuxolimab in advanced cancers. Assay used: immunoSEQ multiplex PCR; TCRdb lists only in-frame clones, some missing. The sample shows around 41,000 clones, about 85% of them seen only once. This sample comprised CD4+ or CD8+ T cells sorted from blood, obtained in a trial of the OX40 agonist ivuxolimab. The origin of the receptors is an adult with an advanced solid tumor such as melanoma, head and neck, liver or kidney cancer.

The rearrangement links TRBV18 to TRBJ2-7, with D maybe TRBD1 (5 bases). CDR1 and CDR2 from the germline V gene are KGHSH and LQKENI. The V and J ends lost 2 bases and 0 bases respectively, with 11 bases between them. The length of the CDR3 is 15 residues. For the CDR3, the DNA is TGTGCCAGCTCACCAAGGGCAGGGTACTCCTACGAGCAGTACTTC. Translated, it gives CASSPRAGYSYEQYF.

This clone appeared a single time. This rearrangement joins TRBV7-2 to TRBJ1-3; D is ambiguous. Germline values: CDR1 SGHTA, CDR2 FQGNSA. The CDR3 is made up of 15 amino acids. The V gene lost 1 base and the J gene lost 3 bases, with 10 bases spanning the gap. This chain's CDR3 is CASSLVGGIGNTIYF. The CDR3 DNA reads as TGTGCCAGCAGCTTAGTCGGAGGTATTGGAAACACCATATATTTT.

The sample holds one count of this clone. V gene TRBV6-5 combines with J gene TRBJ2-2; maybe TRBD2 (6 bases). Trimming pared 11 bases from V and 2 bases from J, leaving 12 bases between. The germline CDR1 and CDR2 sequences are MNHEY and SVGAGI. This CDR3 has 13 residues. This CDR3 is CAAERANTGELFF. DNA for the CDR3: TGTGCCGCCGAGCGGGCCAACACCGGGGAGCTGTTTTTT.

This clone is a singleton in its sample. V gene TRBV7-9 combines with J gene TRBJ2-7; 13 nucleotides match TRBD2. Trimming took 5 bases from V and 6 from J; bases not matched to a gene: 7. The CDR3 has 15 amino acids. The germline V gene encodes CDR1 SEHNR and CDR2 FQNEAQ (reference sequence). CDR3 amino acids: CASSPPGLAGVEQYF. The DNA of the CDR3 is TGTGCCAGCAGCCCACCCGGACTAGCGGGAGTCGAGCAGTACTTC.

The gene calls are TRBV28 and TRBJ1-1, with a tentative D call TRBD1 (5 bases). The CDR3 sequence is 11 residues long. The germline CDR1 and CDR2 sequences are MDHEN and SYDVKM. V was cut by 3 bases and J by 8 bases, with 7 bases left in between. The CDR3 reads CASSFWGEAFF. CDR3 bases: TGTGCCAGCAGTTTTTGGGGGGAAGCTTTCTTT.

This clone was detected only once. The chain recombines TRBV19 with TRBJ2-2, with TRBD2 matching 12 bases. The V gene end was trimmed by 7 bases and the J gene end by 4 bases; junction bases not matched to a gene: 7. The germline V gene has CDR1 LNHDA and CDR2 SQIVND (reference sequence). This CDR3 has 16 amino acids. CDR3 nucleotide sequence: TGTGCCAGTACAAGACTAGCGGGAGCATCCACCGGGGAGCTGTTTTTT. Its translation: CASTRLAGASTGELFF.

This sequence joins TRBV6-6 and TRBJ2-2, with D possibly matching TRBD1 (6 bases). This CDR3 region has 13 residues. Germline V gene sequence: CDR1 MNHNY, CDR2 SVGAGI (reference sequence). Trimming took 3 bases from V and 7 from J, leaving 9 bases between them. CDR3 in DNA: TGTGCCAGCAGTTATCAGGGGTTCGGGGAGCTGTTTTTT. This translates into CASSYQGFGELFF.

The chain combines TRBV10-2 with TRBJ1-5; D ambiguous. Per germline, CDR1 WSHSY and CDR2 SAAADI. The CDR3 has 15 residues. Trimming left V 1 base short and J 0 bases short, with 7 bases between. The CDR3 bases are TGCGCCAGCAGTGAGTTTGGCGGTAGCAATCAGCCCCAGCATTTT. Residues: CASSEFGGSNQPQHF.

The genes are TRBV7-3 and TRBJ1-6; D call uncertain. V gave up 4 bases and J gave up 4 bases, with 11 bases separating them. Germline-derived CDR1 and CDR2 are SGHTA and FQGTGA. This CDR3 comprises 15 residues. CDR3 sequence (DNA): TGTGCCAGCAGCTCCACCGGGAATTATAATTCACCCCTCCACTTT. Protein product: CASSSTGNYNSPLHF.

The chain carries TRBV25-1 and TRBJ2-1, with D possibly TRBD2 on 5 matching bases. Per the germline V gene, CDR1 is MGHDK and CDR2 is SYGVNS. The CDR3 has 14 amino acids. Trimming left V 0 bases short and J 8 bases short, with 11 bases between. The CDR3 nucleotides read TGTGCCAGCAGTGAATATCCGGGAATGGATGAGCAGTTCTTC. Translated: CASSEYPGMDEQFF.

The chain carries TRBV5-6 and TRBJ2-7; D remains unclear. This CDR3 spans 14 amino acids. Germline loops: CDR1 SGHDT, CDR2 YYEEEE. V dropped 7 bases and J dropped 2 bases, with 16 bases sitting between them. CDR3 protein: CASGPLGRPYEQYF. In DNA, the CDR3 is TGTGCCAGCGGCCCCCTAGGACGGCCCTACGAGCAGTACTTC. The full variable domain, completed using reference TRBV5-6 and TRBJ2-7, is DAGVTQSPTHLIKTRGQQVTLRCSPKSGHDTVSWYQQALGQGPQFIFQYYEEEERQRGNFPDRFSGHQFPNYSSELNVNALLLGDSALYLCASGPLGRPYEQYFGPGTRLTVT.

The CDR3 protein is CASSPFGTGRYEQYF. In DNA form, the CDR3 reads TGTGCCAGTAGCCCATTCGGGACAGGTCGGTACGAGCAGTACTTC. This chain links TRBV19 with TRBJ2-7, with 8 bases aligning to TRBD1. This CDR3 has 15 amino acids. Per germline, CDR1 LNHDA and CDR2 SQIVND (reference sequence). V was pared by 6 bases and J by 4 bases, with 11 bases of the junction left unmatched.

The J gene is TRBJ1-5, the V gene TRBV19, with D tentatively TRBD1 (6 bases). The CDR3 totals 17 residues. The germline gives CDR1 LNHDA, CDR2 SQIVND (reference sequence). V shed 4 bases and J shed 4 bases, with 20 bases lying between them. Written as DNA, the CDR3 is TGTGCCAGTAGTACAGGGGCCCGAAGATGGGGTAATCAGCCCCAGCATTTT. Amino acids: CASSTGARRWGNQPQHF. The full variable domain, in which reference TRBV19 and TRBJ1-5 provide the parts outside the CDR3, is DGGITQSPKYLFRKEGQNVTLSCEQNLNHDAMYWYRQDPGQGLRLIYYSQIVNDFQKGDIAEGYSVSREKKESFPLTVTSAQKNPTAFYLCASSTGARRWGNQPQHFGDGTRLSIL.

The rearrangement uses TRBV28 and TRBJ2-5; tentative D call: TRBD2 (5 bases). V was trimmed by 4 bases and J by 5 bases, leaving 11 bases between them. This CDR3 comprises 13 residues. Germline loops: CDR1 MDHEN, CDR2 SYDVKM. The CDR3 here is CASSSITRETQYF. DNA for the CDR3: TGTGCCAGCAGTTCAATTACTAGGGAGACCCAGTACTTC.

CDR3 region: CASSLALTGLAFF. DNA for the CDR3: TGTGCCAGCAGCTTAGCGCTGACAGGGCTGGCTTTCTTT. The V and J genes are TRBV7-2 and TRBJ1-1, with 7 bases identical to TRBD1. The CDR3 length is 13 residues. Germline CDR1 SGHTA, CDR2 FQGNSA. V lost 0 bases to trimming and J lost 11 bases; unmatched junction nucleotides: 6.

The rearrangement links TRBV4-3 to TRBJ2-1; D possibly corresponds to TRBD1 (5 bases). CDR1 LGHNA and CDR2 YSLEER come from the germline V gene. V dropped 4 bases and J dropped 7 bases, with 20 bases sitting between them. This CDR3 has 16 amino acids. The CDR3 coding sequence is TGCGCCAGCAGCCCTAAAAGTGACAGTGTTGGGAATGAGCAGTTCTTC. Its protein is CASSPKSDSVGNEQFF.

The chain couples TRBV28 to TRBJ2-3; D possibly corresponds to TRBD1 (5 bases). The CDR3 loop spans 15 amino acids. The V and J ends lost 5 bases and 6 bases respectively, with 18 bases between them. Germline values: CDR1 MDHEN, CDR2 SYDVKM. The CDR3 coding sequence is TGTGCCAGCAGTCTGATAGGGCAGGGTACGGATACGCAGTATTTT. Amino acid sequence: CASSLIGQGTDTQYF. The full variable domain, in which reference TRBV28 and TRBJ2-3 provide the parts outside the CDR3, is DVKVTQSSRYLVKRTGEKVFLECVQDMDHENMFWYRQDPGLGLRLIYFSYDVKMKEKGDIPEGYSVSREKKERFSLILESASTNQTSMYLCASSLIGQGTDTQYFGPGTRLTVL.